This entry features one TCR beta chain sequence. This sample was taken from a study of blood T cell repertoires in COVID-19. Study overall: PBMCs, B-cell-depleted T cells, or T cells provided the cDNA or gDNA that made up the material.

From germline, CDR1 is KGHDR and CDR2 SFDVKD. Germline trimming cut 4 bases from V and 6 bases from J; bases unmatched to any gene: 6. The CDR3 is made up of 15 amino acids. The data were produced by immunoSEQ multiplex PCR, yet TCRdb's version contains in-frame clones alone and is incomplete. The table has around 270,000 clones, around 87% seen once. V gene TRBV24-1 combines with J gene TRBJ1-5; TRBD1 agrees at 9 bases. This sequence was found in a woman in her forties or fifties with acute or convalescent COVID-19. Sequenced material: peripheral blood. DNA for the CDR3: TGTGCCACCAGTGACTCGACAGGGGGTGGTCAGCCCCAGCATTTT. Protein product: CATSDSTGGGQPQHF.